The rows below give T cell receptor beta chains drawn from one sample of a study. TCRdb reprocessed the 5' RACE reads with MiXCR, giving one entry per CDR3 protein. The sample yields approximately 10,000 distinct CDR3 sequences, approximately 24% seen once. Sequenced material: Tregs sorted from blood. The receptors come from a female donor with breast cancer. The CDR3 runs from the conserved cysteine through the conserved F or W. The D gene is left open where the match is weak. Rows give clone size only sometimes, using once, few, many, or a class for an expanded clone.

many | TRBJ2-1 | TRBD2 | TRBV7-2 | CASSRPSSGRGNNEQFF | TGTGCCAGCAGCCGACCATCTAGCGGGAGGGGCAACAATGAGCAGTTCTTC
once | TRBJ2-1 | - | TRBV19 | CASSIWGGSYTEQFF | TGTGCCAGTAGTATATGGGGGGGCTCCTACACTGAGCAGTTCTTC
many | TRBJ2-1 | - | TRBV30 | CAWSVGRNNEQFF | TGTGCCTGGAGTGTAGGACGGAACAATGAGCAGTTCTTC
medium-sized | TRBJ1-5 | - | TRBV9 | CASSVGDGNQPQHF | TGTGCCAGCAGCGTAGGGGATGGCAATCAGCCCCAGCATTTT
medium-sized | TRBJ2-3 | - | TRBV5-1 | CASSLGNPYTDTQYF | TGCGCCAGCAGCTTGGGAAACCCTTACACAGATACGCAGTATTTT
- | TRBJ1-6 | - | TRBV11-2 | CASRISYQGNSPLHF | TGTGCCAGCAGAATCAGTTATCAGGGGAATTCACCCCTCCACTTT
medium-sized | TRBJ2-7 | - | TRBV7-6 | CASSRDPGTTYEQYF | TGTGCCAGCAGCCGCGACCCCGGGACAACCTACGAGCAGTACTTC
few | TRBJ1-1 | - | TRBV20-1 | CSARQLEAFF | TGCAGTGCCAGACAGCTTGAAGCTTTCTTT
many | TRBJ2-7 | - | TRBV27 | CASSSRTGAWGEQYF | TGTGCCAGCAGTTCCCGGACGGGAGCTTGGGGCGAGCAGTACTTC
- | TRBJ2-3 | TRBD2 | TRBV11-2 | CASSLDTVAGADTQYF | TGTGCCAGCAGCTTAGATACGGTAGCGGGAGCAGATACGCAGTATTTT
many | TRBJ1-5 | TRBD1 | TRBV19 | CASSIQQGARGQPQHF | TGTGCCAGTAGTATACAACAGGGGGCGCGGGGTCAGCCCCAGCATTTT
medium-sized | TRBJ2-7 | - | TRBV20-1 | CSARDGYEQYF | TGCAGTGCTAGAGACGGGTACGAGCAGTACTTC
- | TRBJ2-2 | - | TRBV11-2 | CASSLDWMNTGELFF | TGTGCCAGCAGCCTGGACTGGATGAACACCGGGGAGCTGTTTTTT
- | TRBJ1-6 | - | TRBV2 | CASTLRTEYSPLHF | TGTGCCAGTACCCTCCGGACAGAGTATTCACCCCTCCACTTT
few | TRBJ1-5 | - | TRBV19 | CASSIATGKNQPQHF | TGTGCCAGTAGTATAGCTACAGGGAAGAATCAGCCCCAGCATTTT
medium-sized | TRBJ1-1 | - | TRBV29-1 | CSVSVGLATEAFF | TGCAGCGTTTCTGTGGGGTTGGCCACTGAAGCTTTCTTT
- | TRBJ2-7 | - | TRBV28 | CASSFRPQDFNEQYF | TGTGCCAGCAGTTTTCGGCCACAAGACTTCAACGAGCAGTACTTC
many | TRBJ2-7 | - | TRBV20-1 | CSANGRISYEQYF | TGCAGTGCCAACGGACGTATATCCTACGAGCAGTACTTC
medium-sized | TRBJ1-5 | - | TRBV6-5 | CASSYNGGHQPQHF | TGTGCCAGCAGTTACAATGGGGGACATCAGCCCCAGCATTTT
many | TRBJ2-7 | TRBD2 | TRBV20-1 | CSALPTSGRIGYEQYF | TGCAGTGCCCTGCCTACTAGCGGGAGGATAGGGTACGAGCAGTACTTC
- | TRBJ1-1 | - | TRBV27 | CASSPRGTEAFF | TGTGCCAGCAGCCCGCGGGGCACTGAAGCTTTCTTT
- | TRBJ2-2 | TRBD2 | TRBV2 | CASKTSWTGELFF | TGTGCCAGCAAGACTAGCTGGACCGGGGAGCTGTTTTTT
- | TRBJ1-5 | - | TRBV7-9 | CASSLEGRSNQPQRF | TGTGCCAGCAGCTTAGAGGGCAGGAGCAATCAACCCCAGCGTTTT
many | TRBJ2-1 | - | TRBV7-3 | CASSPIRRGKINEQFF | TGTGCCAGCAGCCCCATAAGGAGGGGAAAGATTAATGAGCAGTTCTTC
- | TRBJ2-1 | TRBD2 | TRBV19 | CASSFTSGPNPFYNEQFF | TGTGCCAGTAGTTTCACTAGCGGTCCAAACCCATTTTACAATGAGCAGTTCTTC
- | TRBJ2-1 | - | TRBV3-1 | CASSQRAAAYEQCF | TGTGCCAGCAGCCAAAGGGCAGCGGCTTATGAGCAGTGCTTC
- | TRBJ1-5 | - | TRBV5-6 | CASSSFTGTVRSQPQHF | TGTGCCAGCAGCTCCTTTACCGGGACCGTACGGAGTCAGCCCCAGCATTTT
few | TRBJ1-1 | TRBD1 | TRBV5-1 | CASSSPGTGPTEAFF | TGCGCCAGCAGCAGTCCCGGGACAGGGCCAACTGAAGCTTTCTTT